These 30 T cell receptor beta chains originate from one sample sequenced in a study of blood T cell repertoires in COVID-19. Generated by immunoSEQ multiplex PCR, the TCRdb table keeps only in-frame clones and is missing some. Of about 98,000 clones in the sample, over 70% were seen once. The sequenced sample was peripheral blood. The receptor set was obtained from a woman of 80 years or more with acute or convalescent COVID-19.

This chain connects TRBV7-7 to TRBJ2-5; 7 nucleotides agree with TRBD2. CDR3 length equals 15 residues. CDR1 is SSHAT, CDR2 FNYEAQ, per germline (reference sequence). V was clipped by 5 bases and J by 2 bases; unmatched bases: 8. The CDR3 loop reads CASSILVGGQETQYF. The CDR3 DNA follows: TGTGCCAGCAGCATCCTCGTCGGGGGGCAAGAGACCCAGTACTTC.

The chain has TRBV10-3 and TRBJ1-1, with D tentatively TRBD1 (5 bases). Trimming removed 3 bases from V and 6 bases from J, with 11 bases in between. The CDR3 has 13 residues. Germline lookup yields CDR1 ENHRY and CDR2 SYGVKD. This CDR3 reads CAISERGRAEAFF. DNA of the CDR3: TGTGCCATCAGTGAACGGGGGAGAGCTGAAGCTTTCTTT.

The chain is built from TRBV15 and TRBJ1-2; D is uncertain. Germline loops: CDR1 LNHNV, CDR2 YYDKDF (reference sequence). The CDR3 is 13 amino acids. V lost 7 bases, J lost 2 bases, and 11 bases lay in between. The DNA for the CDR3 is TGTGCCACCACCGCGACACCCAACTATGGCTACACCTTC. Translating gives CATTATPNYGYTF.

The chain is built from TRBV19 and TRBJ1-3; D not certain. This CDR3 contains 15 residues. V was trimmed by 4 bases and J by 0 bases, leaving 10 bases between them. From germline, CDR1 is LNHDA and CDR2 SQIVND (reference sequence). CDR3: CASSRLSDSGNTIYF. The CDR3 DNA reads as TGTGCCAGTAGTAGGCTTTCAGACTCTGGAAACACCATATATTTT.

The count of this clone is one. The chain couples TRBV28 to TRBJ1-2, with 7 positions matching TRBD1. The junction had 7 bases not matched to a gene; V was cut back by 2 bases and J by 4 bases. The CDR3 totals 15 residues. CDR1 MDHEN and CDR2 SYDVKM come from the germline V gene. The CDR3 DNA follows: TGTGCCAGCAGTTTAGTCTCCGGGACAGCCTATGGCTACACCTTC. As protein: CASSLVSGTAYGYTF.

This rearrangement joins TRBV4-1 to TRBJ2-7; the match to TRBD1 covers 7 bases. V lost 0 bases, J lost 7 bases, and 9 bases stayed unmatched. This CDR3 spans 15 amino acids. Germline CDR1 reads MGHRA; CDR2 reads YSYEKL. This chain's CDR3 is CASSQDLDRAREQYF. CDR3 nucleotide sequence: TGCGCCAGCAGCCAAGACCTAGACAGGGCGAGGGAGCAGTACTTC.

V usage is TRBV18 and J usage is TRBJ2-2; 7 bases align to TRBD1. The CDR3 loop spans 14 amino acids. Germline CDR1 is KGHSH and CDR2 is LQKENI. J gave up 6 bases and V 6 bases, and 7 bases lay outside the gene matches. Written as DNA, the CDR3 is TGTGCCAGCTCTCCGGGACAGTTTCCCGGGGAGCTGTTTTTT. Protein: CASSPGQFPGELFF.

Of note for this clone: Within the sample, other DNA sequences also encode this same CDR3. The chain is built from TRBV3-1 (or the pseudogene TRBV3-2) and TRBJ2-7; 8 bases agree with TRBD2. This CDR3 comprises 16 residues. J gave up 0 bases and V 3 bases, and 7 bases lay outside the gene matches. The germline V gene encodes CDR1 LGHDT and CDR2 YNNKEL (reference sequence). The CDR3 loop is CASSQGGGGYSYEQYF. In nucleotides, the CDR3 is TGTGCCAGCAGCCAGGGGGGCGGGGGGTACTCCTACGAGCAGTACTTC.

The CDR3: CASSSTALPAQYF. The CDR3 region has the DNA TGTGCCAGCAGCTCGACAGCCCTCCCGGCCCAGTACTTC. The chain couples TRBV7-6 to TRBJ2-5; D might be TRBD1 (5 bases). Deletions cut 4 bases from V and 9 bases from J, with 15 bases between. This CDR3 region has 13 residues. Per the germline V gene, CDR1 is SGHVS and CDR2 is FNYEAQ.

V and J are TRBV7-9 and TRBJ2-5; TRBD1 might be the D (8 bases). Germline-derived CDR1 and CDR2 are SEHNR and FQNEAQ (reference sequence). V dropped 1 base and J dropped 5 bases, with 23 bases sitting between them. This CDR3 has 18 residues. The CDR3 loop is CASSLGLSATGEGETQYF. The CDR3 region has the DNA TGTGCCAGCAGCTTAGGTCTAAGCGCGACAGGGGAGGGGGAGACCCAGTACTTC.

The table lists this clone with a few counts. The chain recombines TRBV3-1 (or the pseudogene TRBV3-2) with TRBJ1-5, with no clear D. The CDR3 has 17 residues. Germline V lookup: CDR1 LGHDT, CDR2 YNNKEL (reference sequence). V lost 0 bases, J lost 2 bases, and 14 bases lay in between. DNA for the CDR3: TGTGCCAGCAGCCAAGATGAAGTAATCGGGGGCAATCAGCCCCAGCATTTT. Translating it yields CASSQDEVIGGNQPQHF.

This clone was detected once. DNA of the CDR3: TGTGCCACCAGTGGCCGGGACAGGGGTTTATTTGACTATGGCTACACCTTC. Amino acids: CATSGRDRGLFDYGYTF. This chain connects TRBV24-1 to TRBJ1-2; 10 nucleotides match TRBD1. This CDR3 comprises 17 residues. The V segment lost 5 bases and the J segment 3 bases; nucleotides outside the gene matches: 11. Per the germline V gene, CDR1 is KGHDR and CDR2 is SFDVKD.

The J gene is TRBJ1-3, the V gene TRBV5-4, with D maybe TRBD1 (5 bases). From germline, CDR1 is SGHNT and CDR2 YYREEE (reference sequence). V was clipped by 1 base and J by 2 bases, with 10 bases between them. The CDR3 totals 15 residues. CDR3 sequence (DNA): TGTGCCAGCAGCTTGCAAGGGGTCCCTGGAAACACCATATATTTT. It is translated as CASSLQGVPGNTIYF. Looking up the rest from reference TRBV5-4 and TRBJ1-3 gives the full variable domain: ETGVTQSPTHLIKTRGQQVTLRCSSQSGHNTVSWYQQALGQGPQFIFQYYREEENGRGNFPPRFSGLQFPNYSSELNVNALELDDSALYLCASSLQGVPGNTIYFGEGSWLTVV.

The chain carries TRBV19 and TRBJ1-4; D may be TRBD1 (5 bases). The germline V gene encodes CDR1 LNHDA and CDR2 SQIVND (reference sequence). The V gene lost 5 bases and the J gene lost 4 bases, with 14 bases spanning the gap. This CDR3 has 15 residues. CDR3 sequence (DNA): TGTGCCAGTAGTGAAGGAGGGGCCAATAATGAAAAACTGTTTTTT. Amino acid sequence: CASSEGGANNEKLFF.

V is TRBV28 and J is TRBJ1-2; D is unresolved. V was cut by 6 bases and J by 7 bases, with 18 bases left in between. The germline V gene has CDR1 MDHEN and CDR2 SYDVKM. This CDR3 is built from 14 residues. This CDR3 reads CASSLASGLRGYTF. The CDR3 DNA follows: TGTGCCAGCAGCCTTGCGTCCGGGTTGCGTGGCTACACCTTC.

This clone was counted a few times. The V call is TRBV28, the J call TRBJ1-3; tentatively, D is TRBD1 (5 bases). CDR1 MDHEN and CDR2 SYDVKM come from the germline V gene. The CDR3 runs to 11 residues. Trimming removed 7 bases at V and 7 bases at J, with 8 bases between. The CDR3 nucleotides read TGTGCCAGCACTCCAGGGAACACCATATATTTT. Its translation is CASTPGNTIYF.

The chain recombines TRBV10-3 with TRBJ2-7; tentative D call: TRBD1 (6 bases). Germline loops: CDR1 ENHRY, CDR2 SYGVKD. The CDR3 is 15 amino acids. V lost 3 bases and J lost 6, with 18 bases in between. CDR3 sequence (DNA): TGTGCCATCAGTGAATCCGGGACACCCCGGGGCGAGCAGTACTTC. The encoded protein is CAISESGTPRGEQYF.

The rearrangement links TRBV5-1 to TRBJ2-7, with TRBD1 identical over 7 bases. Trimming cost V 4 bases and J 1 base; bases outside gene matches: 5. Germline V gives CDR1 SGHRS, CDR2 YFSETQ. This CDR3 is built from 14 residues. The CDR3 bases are TGCGCCAGCAGCGGCCAGGGGGTTTCCTACGAGCAGTACTTC. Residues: CASSGQGVSYEQYF. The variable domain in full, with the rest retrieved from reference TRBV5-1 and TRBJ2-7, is KAGVTQTPRYLIKTRGQQVTLSCSPISGHRSVSWYQQTPGQGLQFLFEYFSETQRNKGNFPGRFSGRQFSNSRSEMNVSTLELGDSALYLCASSGQGVSYEQYFGPGTRLTVT.

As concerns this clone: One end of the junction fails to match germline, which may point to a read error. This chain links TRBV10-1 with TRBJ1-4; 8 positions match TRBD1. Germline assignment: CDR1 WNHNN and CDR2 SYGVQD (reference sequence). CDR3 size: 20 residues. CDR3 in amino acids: CANSEGARQGSPATNEKLFF. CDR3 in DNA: TGCGCCAACAGTGAGGGCGCGAGACAGGGGTCCCCTGCAACTAATGAAAAACTGTTTTTT.

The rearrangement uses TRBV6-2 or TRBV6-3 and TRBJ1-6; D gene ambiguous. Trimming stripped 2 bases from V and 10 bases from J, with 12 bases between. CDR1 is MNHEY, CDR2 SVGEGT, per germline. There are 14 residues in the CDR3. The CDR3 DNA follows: TGTGCCAGCAGTTACCTACAAAGAGGGTCACCCCTCCACTTT. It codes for CASSYLQRGSPLHF.

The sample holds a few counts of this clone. The CDR3 region has the DNA TGTGCCAGCAGCTTAGGGGCCGGGGGGGCTAATGAAAAACTGTTTTTT. It yields the protein CASSLGAGGANEKLFF. The V gene is TRBV11-2, the J gene TRBJ1-4, with D perhaps matching TRBD1 (5 bases). V dropped 1 base and J dropped 3 bases, with 12 bases sitting between them. The CDR3 extends over 16 amino acids. Germline loops: CDR1 SGHAT, CDR2 FQNNGV.

CDR3 nucleotides: TGTGCCAGCAGCTTAGGGACTAGCGGTGCTGTATTCCATGAGCAGTTCTTC. This sequence encodes CASSLGTSGAVFHEQFF. The chain combines TRBV11-3 with TRBJ2-1, with 10 bases matching TRBD2. CDR3 length: 17 residues. V was pared by 1 base and J by 8 bases, with 11 bases of the junction left unmatched. Looked up from germline, CDR1 is SGHNT and CDR2 is YENEEA.

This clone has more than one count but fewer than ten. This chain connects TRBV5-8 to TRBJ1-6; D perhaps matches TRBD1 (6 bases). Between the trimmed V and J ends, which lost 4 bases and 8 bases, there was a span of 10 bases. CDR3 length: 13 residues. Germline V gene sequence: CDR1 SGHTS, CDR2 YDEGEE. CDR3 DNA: TGTGCCAGCAGCCGGGACACCGATTCACCCCTCCACTTT. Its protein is CASSRDTDSPLHF.

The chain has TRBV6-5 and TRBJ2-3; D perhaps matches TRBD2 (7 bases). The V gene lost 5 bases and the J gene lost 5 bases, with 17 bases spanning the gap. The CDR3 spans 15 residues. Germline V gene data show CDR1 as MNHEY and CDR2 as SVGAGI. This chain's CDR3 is CASSRGRLAEDTQYF. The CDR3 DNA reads TGTGCCAGCAGTAGGGGGAGGCTAGCGGAAGATACGCAGTATTTT.

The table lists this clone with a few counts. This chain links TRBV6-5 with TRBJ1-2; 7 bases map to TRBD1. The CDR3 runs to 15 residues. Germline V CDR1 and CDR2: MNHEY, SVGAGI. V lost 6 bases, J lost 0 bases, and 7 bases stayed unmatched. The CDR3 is CASSRRDSTNYGYTF. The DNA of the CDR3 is TGTGCCAGCAGCCGCCGGGACAGCACTAACTATGGCTACACCTTC.

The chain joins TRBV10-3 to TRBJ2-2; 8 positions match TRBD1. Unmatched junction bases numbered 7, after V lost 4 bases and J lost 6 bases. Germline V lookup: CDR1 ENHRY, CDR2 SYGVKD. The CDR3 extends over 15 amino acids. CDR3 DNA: TGTGCCATCAGTGCGTCAGGGGGCGATGCCGGGGAGCTGTTTTTT. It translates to CAISASGGDAGELFF.

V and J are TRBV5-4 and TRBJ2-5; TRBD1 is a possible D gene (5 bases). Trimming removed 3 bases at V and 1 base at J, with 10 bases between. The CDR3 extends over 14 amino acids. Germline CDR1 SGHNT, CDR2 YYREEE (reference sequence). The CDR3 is CASSSLGAQETQYF. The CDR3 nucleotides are TGTGCCAGCAGCTCCCTAGGGGCCCAAGAGACCCAGTACTTC. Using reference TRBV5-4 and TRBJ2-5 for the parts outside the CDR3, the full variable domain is ETGVTQSPTHLIKTRGQQVTLRCSSQSGHNTVSWYQQALGQGPQFIFQYYREEENGRGNFPPRFSGLQFPNYSSELNVNALELDDSALYLCASSSLGAQETQYFGPGTRLLVL.

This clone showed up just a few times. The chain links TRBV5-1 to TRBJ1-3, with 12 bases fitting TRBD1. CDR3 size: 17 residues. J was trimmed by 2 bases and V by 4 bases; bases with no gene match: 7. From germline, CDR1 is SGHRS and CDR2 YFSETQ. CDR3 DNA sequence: TGCGCCAGCAGCCCCCAGGGACAGGGGGCGCCTGGAAACACCATATATTTT. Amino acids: CASSPQGQGAPGNTIYF.

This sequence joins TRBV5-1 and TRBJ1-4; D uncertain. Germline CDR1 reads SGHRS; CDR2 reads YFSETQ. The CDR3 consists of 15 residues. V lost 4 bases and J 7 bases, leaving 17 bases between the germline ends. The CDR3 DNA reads TGCGCCAGCAGCCCCCCTGGAGGGCAGAGTGAAAAACTGTTTTTT. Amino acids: CASSPPGGQSEKLFF.

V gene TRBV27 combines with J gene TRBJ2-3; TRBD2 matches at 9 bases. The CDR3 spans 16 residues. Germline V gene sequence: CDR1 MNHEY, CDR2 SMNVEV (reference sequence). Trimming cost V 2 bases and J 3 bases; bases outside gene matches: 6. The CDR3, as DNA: TGTGCCAGCAGTTTACAGCGGGGGGTGAAGACAGATACGCAGTATTTT. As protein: CASSLQRGVKTDTQYF.